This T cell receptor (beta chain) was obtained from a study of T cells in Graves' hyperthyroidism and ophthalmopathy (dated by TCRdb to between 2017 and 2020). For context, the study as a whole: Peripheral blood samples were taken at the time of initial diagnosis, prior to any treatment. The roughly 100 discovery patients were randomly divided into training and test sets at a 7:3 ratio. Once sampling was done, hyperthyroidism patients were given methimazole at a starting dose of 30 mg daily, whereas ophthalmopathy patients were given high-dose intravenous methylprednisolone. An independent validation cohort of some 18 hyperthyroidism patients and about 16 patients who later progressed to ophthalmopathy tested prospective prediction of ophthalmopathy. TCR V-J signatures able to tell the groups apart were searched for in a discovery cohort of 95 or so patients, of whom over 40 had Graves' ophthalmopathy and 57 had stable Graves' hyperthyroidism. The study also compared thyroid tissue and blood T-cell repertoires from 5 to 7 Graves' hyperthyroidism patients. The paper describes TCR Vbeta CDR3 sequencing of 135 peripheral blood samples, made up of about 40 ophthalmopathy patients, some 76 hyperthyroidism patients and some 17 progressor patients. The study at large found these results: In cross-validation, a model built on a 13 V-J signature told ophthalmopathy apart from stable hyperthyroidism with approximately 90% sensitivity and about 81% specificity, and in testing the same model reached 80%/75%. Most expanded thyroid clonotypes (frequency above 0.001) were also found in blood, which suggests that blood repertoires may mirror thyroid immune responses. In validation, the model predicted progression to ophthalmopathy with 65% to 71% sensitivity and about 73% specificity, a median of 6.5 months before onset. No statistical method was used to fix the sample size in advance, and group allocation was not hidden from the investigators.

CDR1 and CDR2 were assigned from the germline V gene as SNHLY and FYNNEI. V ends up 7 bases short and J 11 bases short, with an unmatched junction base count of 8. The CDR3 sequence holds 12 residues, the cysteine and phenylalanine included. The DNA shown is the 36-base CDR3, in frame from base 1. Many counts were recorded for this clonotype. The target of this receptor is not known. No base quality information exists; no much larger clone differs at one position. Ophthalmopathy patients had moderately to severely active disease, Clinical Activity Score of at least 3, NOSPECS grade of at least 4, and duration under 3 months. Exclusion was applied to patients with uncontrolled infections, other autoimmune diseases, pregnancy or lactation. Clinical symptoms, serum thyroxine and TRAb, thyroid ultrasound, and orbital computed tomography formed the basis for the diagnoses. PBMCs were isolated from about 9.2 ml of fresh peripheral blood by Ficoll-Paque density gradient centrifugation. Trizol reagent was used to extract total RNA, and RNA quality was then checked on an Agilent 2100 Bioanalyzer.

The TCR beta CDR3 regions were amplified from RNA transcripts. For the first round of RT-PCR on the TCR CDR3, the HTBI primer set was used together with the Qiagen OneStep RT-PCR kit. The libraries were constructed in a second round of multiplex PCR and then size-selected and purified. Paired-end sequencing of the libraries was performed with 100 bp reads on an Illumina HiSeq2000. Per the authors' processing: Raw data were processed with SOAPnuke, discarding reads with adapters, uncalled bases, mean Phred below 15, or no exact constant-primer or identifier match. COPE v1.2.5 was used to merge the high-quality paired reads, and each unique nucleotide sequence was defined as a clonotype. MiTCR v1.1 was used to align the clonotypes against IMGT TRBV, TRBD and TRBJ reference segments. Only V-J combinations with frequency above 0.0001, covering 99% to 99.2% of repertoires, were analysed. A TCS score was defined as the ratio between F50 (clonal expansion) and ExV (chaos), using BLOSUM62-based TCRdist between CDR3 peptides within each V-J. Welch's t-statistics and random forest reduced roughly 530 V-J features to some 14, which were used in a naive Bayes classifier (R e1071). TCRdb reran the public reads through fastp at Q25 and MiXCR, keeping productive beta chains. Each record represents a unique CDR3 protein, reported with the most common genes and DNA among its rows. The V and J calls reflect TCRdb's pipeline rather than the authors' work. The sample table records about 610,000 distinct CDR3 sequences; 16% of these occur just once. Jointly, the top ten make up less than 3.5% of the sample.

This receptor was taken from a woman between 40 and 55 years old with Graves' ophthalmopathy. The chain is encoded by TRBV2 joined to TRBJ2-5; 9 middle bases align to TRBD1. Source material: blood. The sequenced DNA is TGTGCCAGCACCCCGGGACAGGGCCCTCAGTACTTC. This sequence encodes CASTPGQGPQYF.